These 11 T cell receptor beta chains originate from one sample sequenced in a study of shared clonotypes between healthy human individuals. CD45RO negativity and positive selection for CCR7 defined naive CD8 cells, a population that excluded terminally differentiated effector memory CD45RA+ cells. Clones were read by immunoSEQ multiplex PCR, and TCRdb kept only the in-frame ones, dropping some. The sample gives 760,000 or so clones, about 96% of which show up once; less than 0.25% is in the top ten. The sequencing sample was made of naive CD8+ T cells sorted from blood. Source of these receptors: a man aged 25 to 40 in good health.

The chain carries TRBV25-1 and TRBJ1-1; a possible D gene is TRBD1 (5 bases). The CDR3 extends over 10 amino acids. The germline gives CDR1 MGHDK, CDR2 SYGVNS. V shed 8 bases and J shed 7 bases, with 8 bases lying between them. This CDR3 is CASGDGEAFF. As DNA, the CDR3 is TGTGCCAGCGGGGACGGTGAAGCTTTCTTT.

The genes are TRBV11-2 and TRBJ2-1; 16 nucleotides align to TRBD2. V was clipped by 3 bases and J by 10 bases; unmatched bases: 9. This CDR3 region has 17 residues. The germline V gene has CDR1 SGHAT and CDR2 FQNNGV. The CDR3 reads CASSFVPGLAGGTEQFF. Written as DNA, the CDR3 is TGTGCCAGCAGCTTCGTACCGGGACTAGCGGGAGGGACCGAGCAGTTCTTC.

The chain joins TRBV29-1 to TRBJ2-1; 14 nucleotides align to TRBD2. The CDR3 is 19 amino acids. V trimming: 8 bases; J trimming: 6 bases; junction bases outside the gene matches: 21. Germline V gene data show CDR1 as SQVTM and CDR2 as ANQGSEA. CDR3 in amino acids: CSTLKSSDQTSGRANEQFF. The CDR3 nucleotides read TGCAGCACGCTAAAAAGTTCGGATCAGACTAGCGGGAGGGCCAATGAGCAGTTCTTC.

The rearrangement joins TRBV27 to TRBJ2-7; tentatively, D is TRBD1 (5 bases). Germline CDR1 and CDR2: MNHEY and SMNVEV (reference sequence). CDR3 length: 12 amino acids. V lost 5 bases to trimming and J lost 4 bases, with 9 bases between them. The CDR3 coding sequence is TGTGCCAGCAGTGGAACAGGTTACGAGCAGTACTTC. Amino acids: CASSGTGYEQYF.

This clone was found a few times. This chain joins TRBV28 and TRBJ2-7; D possibly corresponds to TRBD2 (6 bases). Germline CDR1 is MDHEN and CDR2 is SYDVKM. The CDR3 runs 13 residues. Trimming pared 5 bases from V and 3 bases from J, leaving 11 bases between. The CDR3 DNA reads TGTGCCAGCAGTCCCGGGGAGGACTACGAGCAGTACTTC. Its protein product is CASSPGEDYEQYF.

This clone was seen only once. CDR3 bases: TGTGCCAGCAGCTTCGTGGAAGGGCTCTATGGCTACACCTTC. It is translated as CASSFVEGLYGYTF. This chain connects TRBV7-9 to TRBJ1-2; unclear D gene. Germline CDR1 is SEHNR and CDR2 is FQNEAQ (reference sequence). The V end lost 3 bases, the J end lost 4 bases, and 12 bases lay between the germline ends. The CDR3 length is 14 residues. Using reference TRBV7-9 and TRBJ1-2 for the parts outside the CDR3, the full variable domain is DTGVSQNPRHKITKRGQNVTFRCDPISEHNRLYWYRQTLGQGPEFLTYFQNEAQLEKSRLLSDRFSAERPKGSFSTLEIQRTEQGDSAMYLCASSFVEGLYGYTFGSGTRLTVV.

The chain joins TRBV28 to TRBJ2-7, with unresolved D. CDR1 is MDHEN, CDR2 SYDVKM, per germline. This CDR3 region has 16 residues. The V and J ends lost 4 bases and 3 bases respectively, with 19 bases between them. As DNA, the CDR3 is TGTGCCAGCAGTTCGTTTCAGACCCGCGCCTTCTACGAGCAGTACTTC. Translation gives CASSSFQTRAFYEQYF.

A remark on this clone: Different DNA sequences within this sample yield the same CDR3. The V call is TRBV27, the J call TRBJ2-1; no firm D call. V was clipped by 3 bases and J by 4 bases, with 7 bases between them. The CDR3 sequence is 13 residues long. CDR1 and CDR2 from the germline V gene are MNHEY and SMNVEV (reference sequence). CDR3 sequence: CASSLGRYNEQFF. The CDR3, as DNA: TGTGCCAGCAGTTTGGGCAGGTACAATGAGCAGTTCTTC.

This chain connects TRBV7-9 to TRBJ2-5; the D is unclear. The CDR3 totals 13 residues. Germline loops: CDR1 SEHNR, CDR2 FQNEAQ (reference sequence). V dropped 3 bases and J dropped 2 bases, with 7 bases sitting between them. CDR3 sequence (DNA): TGTGCCAGCAGCTTCAACCAACAAGAGACCCAGTACTTC. Translating gives CASSFNQQETQYF.

V is TRBV7-3 and J is TRBJ2-3; no definite D call. The ends were cut back, 0 bases at V and 0 bases at J, with 13 bases in the middle. CDR1 SGHTA and CDR2 FQGTGA come from the germline V gene. The CDR3 loop spans 17 amino acids. The CDR3 sequence is CASSLTTGLGSTDTQYF. CDR3 DNA sequence: TGTGCCAGCAGCTTAACGACCGGTTTGGGGAGCACAGATACGCAGTATTTT.

The chain carries TRBV30 and TRBJ1-5, with D possibly TRBD1 on 6 matching bases. Trimming left V 0 bases short and J 7 bases short, with 13 bases between. This CDR3 comprises 14 residues. Per the germline V gene, CDR1 is GTSNPN and CDR2 is SVGIG (reference sequence). CDR3 in amino acids: CAWSVWGPRQPQHF. The CDR3 nucleotides are TGTGCCTGGAGTGTCTGGGGGCCTCGGCAGCCCCAGCATTTT.